These 3 T cell receptor beta chains share one sample of origin, sequenced in a study of blood T cell repertoires in COVID-19. Generated by immunoSEQ multiplex PCR, the TCRdb table keeps only in-frame clones and is missing some. This sample has about 75,000 clones; approximately 79% occur once, and the top ten carry approximately 5%. Specimen: peripheral blood. Receptors were obtained from a woman over 75 with active or convalescent COVID-19.

This clone was seen a handful of times. The chain uses TRBV9 and TRBJ1-5; D not resolved. Germline V lookup: CDR1 SGDLS, CDR2 YYNGEE. The CDR3 consists of 14 residues. The V end lost 0 bases, the J end lost 4 bases, and 8 bases lay between the germline ends. CDR3 amino acids: CASSVAPVNQPQHF. CDR3 coding DNA: TGTGCCAGCAGCGTAGCCCCAGTGAATCAGCCCCAGCATTTT.

There are a few counts of this clone. The CDR3 is CASSPTGGLRNTIYF. The CDR3 region has the DNA TGTGCCAGCAGCCCCACAGGGGGCTTGCGTAACACCATATATTTT. The chain couples TRBV3-1 (or the pseudogene TRBV3-2) to TRBJ1-3, with 9 bases lining up with TRBD1. The V gene's germline CDR1 is LGHDT and CDR2 YNNKEL (reference sequence). The CDR3 consists of 15 residues. Trimming at V came to 4 bases and at J to 7 bases, leaving 8 bases not matched to a gene.

J is TRBJ2-6 and V is TRBV5-4; possibly TRBD1 for D (7 bases). Trimming left V 0 bases short and J 1 base short, with 14 bases between. The CDR3 is 18 residues long. The germline gives CDR1 SGHNT, CDR2 YYREEE (reference sequence). The CDR3 DNA is TGTGCCAGCAGCTTGGACCCAGGGGGGACTTCTGGGGCCAACGTCCTGACTTTC. As protein: CASSLDPGGTSGANVLTF. Using reference TRBV5-4 and TRBJ2-6 for the parts outside the CDR3, the full variable domain is ETGVTQSPTHLIKTRGQQVTLRCSSQSGHNTVSWYQQALGQGPQFIFQYYREEENGRGNFPPRFSGLQFPNYSSELNVNALELDDSALYLCASSLDPGGTSGANVLTFGAGSRLTVL.